This TCR beta chain was sequenced during a study of cytomegalovirus exposure and HLA in healthy donors. Participants comprised healthy donors of bone marrow. Concerning this clone: The antigen is not known.

Study conclusions and caveats: Earlier results showed most TCR beta V segments being productive about 87% or about 30% of the time. The study listed under 200 cytomegalovirus-associated TCR beta chains.

The PCR contained 60 Vbeta and 13 Jbeta primers. Data came from immunoSEQ multiplex PCR; TCRdb stores just in-frame clones and leaves some out. Altogether some 130,000 clones are present, around 78% being singletons, with the ten largest covering roughly 1.8%. Germline CDR1 and CDR2: SGDLS and YYNGEE. CDR3 length: 13 amino acids. V lost 3 bases, J lost 11 bases, and 12 bases lay in between. The chain uses TRBV9 and TRBJ1-6; D not certain. The sequence came from a woman in her forties in good health and CMV-seronegative. Input material: PBMCs. The CDR3 sequence: CASSALGDPPLHF. The DNA of the CDR3 is TGTGCCAGCAGCGCCCTTGGAGATCCACCCCTCCACTTT.